What follows are 9 T cell receptor beta chains derived from one specimen sequenced in a study of Ad26.COV2.S vaccination and SARS-CoV-2 variants. Only in-frame clones appear in the TCRdb table, and some are missing; sequencing was by immunoSEQ multiplex PCR. Of about 350,000 clones listed, approximately 90% are singletons. Sample: peripheral blood, taken after recovery from COVID-19. Source of these receptors: a human donor who had recovered from COVID-19.

V gene TRBV5-1 combines with J gene TRBJ2-3, with TRBD2 identical over 8 bases. Germline V gene data show CDR1 as SGHRS and CDR2 as YFSETQ. V lost 4 bases to trimming and J lost 4 bases; unmatched junction nucleotides: 8. This CDR3 has 15 residues. The CDR3 coding sequence is TGCGCCAGCAGCCGAGCGGGACTAGGATCAGATACGCAGTATTTT. Its protein is CASSRAGLGSDTQYF.

The V call is TRBV7-9, the J call TRBJ1-6, with no clear D. The CDR3 totals 16 residues. V was cut by 5 bases and J by 7 bases, with 18 bases left in between. CDR1 is SEHNR, CDR2 FQNEAQ, per germline (reference sequence). CDR3 nucleotides: TGTGCCAGCAGCCCCCCAGGAGGTTTACCCAATTCACCCCTCCACTTT. Translating gives CASSPPGGLPNSPLHF.

The gene calls are TRBV7-9 and TRBJ2-7; no clear D gene. V was clipped by 5 bases and J by 2 bases, with 13 bases between them. The CDR3 is 14 amino acids. The germline gives CDR1 SEHNR, CDR2 FQNEAQ (reference sequence). The chain's CDR3 is CASSHPRNPYEQYF. CDR3 bases: TGTGCCAGCAGCCATCCCCGGAACCCCTACGAGCAGTACTTC.

The chain carries TRBV19 and TRBJ2-7; D is possibly TRBD1 or TRBD2 (5 bases each). The CDR3 loop spans 16 amino acids. Germline V gives CDR1 LNHDA, CDR2 SQIVND (reference sequence). Trimming cost V 5 bases and J 5 bases, with 22 bases left between them. CDR3 sequence (DNA): TGTGCCAGTAGTTCCCTCTTCGGGACGTCCCCCCACGAGCAGTACTTC. This encodes CASSSLFGTSPHEQYF.

This chain uses TRBV25-1 with TRBJ1-1, with a weak D call TRBD1 (6 bases). Trimming left V 3 bases short and J 7 bases short, with 18 bases between. Germline lookup yields CDR1 MGHDK and CDR2 SYGVNS. This CDR3 has 15 residues. CDR3 residues: CASSDPSWGAGEAFF. The CDR3 nucleotides are TGTGCCAGCAGTGACCCGTCATGGGGGGCGGGTGAAGCTTTCTTT.

The chain carries TRBV7-2 and TRBJ2-1; 11 bases are a match to TRBD2. Per the germline V gene, CDR1 is SGHTA and CDR2 is FQGNSA. The CDR3 contains 15 residues. With V trimmed by 5 bases and J by 0 bases, 0 bases remained unmatched. CDR3 coding DNA: TGTGCCAGCAGCACTAGCGGGAGCTCCTACAATGAGCAGTTCTTC. Its translation: CASSTSGSSYNEQFF.

The CDR3 coding sequence is TGTGCCAGCAGCCAAGTAAGAGTATCGGCAGGGATGAATGGCTACACCTTC. It yields the protein CASSQVRVSAGMNGYTF. V usage is TRBV3-1 (or the pseudogene TRBV3-2) and J usage is TRBJ1-2; possibly TRBD1 for D (5 bases). Trimming cost V 1 base and J 6 bases, with 21 bases left between them. Germline assignment: CDR1 LGHDT and CDR2 YNNKEL (reference sequence). This CDR3 contains 17 residues.

In DNA, the CDR3 is TGTGCCAGCAGTGCGAACTCCTACAATGAGCAGTTCTTC. Translation: CASSANSYNEQFF. The genes are TRBV27 and TRBJ2-1, with D uncertain. Between the trimmed V and J ends, which lost 5 bases and 0 bases, there was a span of 5 bases. CDR3 length equals 13 residues. From germline, CDR1 is MNHEY and CDR2 SMNVEV (reference sequence).

V usage is TRBV19 and J usage is TRBJ1-1; tentatively, D is TRBD1 (6 bases). Germline CDR1 LNHDA, CDR2 SQIVND (reference sequence). This CDR3 comprises 16 residues. The V end lost 0 bases, the J end lost 2 bases, and 13 bases lay between the germline ends. This CDR3 is CASSIDGGGLNTEAFF. CDR3 bases: TGTGCCAGTAGTATAGACGGAGGGGGGCTAAACACTGAAGCTTTCTTT.